Sequencing of this TCR beta chain was carried out in a study of blood T cell repertoires in COVID-19. On the study more broadly: Specimens from acute and convalescent COVID-19 originated in the United States, Italy and Spain. Sample material is recorded as cDNA or gDNA derived from T cells, B-cell-depleted T cells, or PBMCs.

Authors' processing steps: Amplification of reference gene primers was used by the study to estimate nucleated cell counts. The method was immunoSEQ multiplex PCR; TCRdb's version includes in-frame clones alone and lacks a portion of them. That table furnishes V, J and clone size, whereas the DNA furnished D and trimming. The data contain fewer than 250,000 clones, around 79% of them singletons. Germline values: CDR1 SGHRS, CDR2 YFSETQ. Trimming removed 0 bases from V and 0 bases from J; junction bases left unmatched: 8. This CDR3 contains 18 residues. The TCR originated in a woman aged 45 to 65 with acute or convalescent COVID-19. The V call is TRBV5-1, the J call TRBJ2-2; TRBD1 agrees at 7 bases. The sample taken for sequencing was peripheral blood. The CDR3 bases are TGCGCCAGCAGCTTGGCCTTATTTGACAGGGCGAACACCGGGGAGCTGTTTTTT. Amino acids: CASSLALFDRANTGELFF.